This TCR beta chain was recovered during a study of T-cell reconstitution after alpha-beta-depleted transplantation in children. This CDR3 has 16 residues. In germline, CDR1 is SSHAT, CDR2 FNYEAQ (reference sequence). As it was prepared, the TCRbeta library received unique molecular identifiers. MiXCR, applied by TCRdb to the PCR reads, yields one record per CDR3 protein. Of around 380,000 distinct CDR3 sequences listed, around 9.9% are singletons. This clonotype was detected a few times. One end of the junction is discordant with germline, which a read error may explain. The rearrangement joins TRBV7-7 to TRBJ2-2; the D gene is possibly TRBD1 (5 bases). The material sequenced was PBMCs from the stem cell graft donor, taken from the stem cell graft. The TCR sequence derives from a human donor who donated a stem cell graft to a child with acute myeloid leukemia. CDR3 nucleotides: TGTGCTAGCAGCCCCCTCAGGGTAGAGAACACCGGGGAGCTGTTTTTT. It yields the protein CASSPLRVENTGELFF.